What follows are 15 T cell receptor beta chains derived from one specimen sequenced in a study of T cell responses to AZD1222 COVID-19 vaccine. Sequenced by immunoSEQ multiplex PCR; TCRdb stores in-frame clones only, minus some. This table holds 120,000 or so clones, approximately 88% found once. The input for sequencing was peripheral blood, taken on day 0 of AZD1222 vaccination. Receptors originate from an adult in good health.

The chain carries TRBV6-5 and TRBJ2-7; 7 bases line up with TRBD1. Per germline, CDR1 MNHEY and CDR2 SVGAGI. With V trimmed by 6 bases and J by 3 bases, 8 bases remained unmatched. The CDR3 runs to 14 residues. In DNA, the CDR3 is TGTGCCAGCAGCTGGACAGGTCCTCTCTACGAGCAGTACTTC. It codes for CASSWTGPLYEQYF.

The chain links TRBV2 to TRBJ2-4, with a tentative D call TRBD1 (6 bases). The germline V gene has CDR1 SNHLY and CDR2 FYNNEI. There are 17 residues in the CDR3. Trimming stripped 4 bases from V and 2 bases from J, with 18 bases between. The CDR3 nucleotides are TGTGCCAGCAGTGCGGACAGTGGGGGCTTAACCAAAAACATTCAGTACTTC. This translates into CASSADSGGLTKNIQYF.

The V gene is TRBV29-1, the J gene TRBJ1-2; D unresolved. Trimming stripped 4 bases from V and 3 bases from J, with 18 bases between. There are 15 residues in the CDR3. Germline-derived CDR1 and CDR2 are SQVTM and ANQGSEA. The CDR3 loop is CSVADMVLGDYGYTF. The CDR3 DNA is TGCAGCGTTGCCGATATGGTCCTAGGCGACTATGGCTACACCTTC.

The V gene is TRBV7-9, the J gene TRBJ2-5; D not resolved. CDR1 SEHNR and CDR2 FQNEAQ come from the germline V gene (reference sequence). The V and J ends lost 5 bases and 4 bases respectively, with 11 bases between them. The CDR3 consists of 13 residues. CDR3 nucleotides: TGTGCCAGCAGCCTCAACACGGGAGAGACCCAGTACTTC. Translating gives CASSLNTGETQYF.

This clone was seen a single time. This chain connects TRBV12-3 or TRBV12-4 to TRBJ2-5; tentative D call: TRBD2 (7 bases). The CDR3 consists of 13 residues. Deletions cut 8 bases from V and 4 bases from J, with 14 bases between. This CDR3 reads CASRRGAGETQYF. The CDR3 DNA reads TGTGCCAGCCGACGGGGGGCCGGAGAGACCCAGTACTTC.

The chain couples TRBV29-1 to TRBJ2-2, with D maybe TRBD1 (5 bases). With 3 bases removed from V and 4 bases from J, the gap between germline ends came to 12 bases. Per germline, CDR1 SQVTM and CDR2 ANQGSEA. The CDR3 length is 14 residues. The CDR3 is CSVDQGRGTGELFF. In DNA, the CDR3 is TGCAGCGTTGATCAGGGAAGGGGCACCGGGGAGCTGTTTTTT.

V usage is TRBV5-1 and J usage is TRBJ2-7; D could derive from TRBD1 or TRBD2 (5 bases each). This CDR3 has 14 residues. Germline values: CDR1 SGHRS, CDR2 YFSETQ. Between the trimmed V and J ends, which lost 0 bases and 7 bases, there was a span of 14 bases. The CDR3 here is CASSLGQRTTEQYF. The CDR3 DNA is TGCGCCAGCAGCTTGGGGCAGCGGACAACGGAGCAGTACTTC.

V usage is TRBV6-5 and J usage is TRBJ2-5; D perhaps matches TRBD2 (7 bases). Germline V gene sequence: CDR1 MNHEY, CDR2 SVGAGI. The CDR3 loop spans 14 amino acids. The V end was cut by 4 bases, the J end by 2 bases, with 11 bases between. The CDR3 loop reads CASSWGGRQETQYF. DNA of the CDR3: TGTGCCAGCAGTTGGGGGGGCAGGCAAGAGACCCAGTACTTC.

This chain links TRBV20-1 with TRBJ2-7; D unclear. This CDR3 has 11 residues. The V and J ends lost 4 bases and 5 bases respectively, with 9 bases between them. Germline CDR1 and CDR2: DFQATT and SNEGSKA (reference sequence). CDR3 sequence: CSAKQSDEQYF. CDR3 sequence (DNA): TGCAGTGCTAAGCAGTCGGACGAGCAGTACTTC.

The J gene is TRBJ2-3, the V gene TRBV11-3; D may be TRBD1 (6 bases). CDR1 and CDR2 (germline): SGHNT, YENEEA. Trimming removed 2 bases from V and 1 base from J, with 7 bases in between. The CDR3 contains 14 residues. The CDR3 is CASSLYRGTDTQYF. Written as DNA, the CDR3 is TGTGCCAGCAGCTTATACAGGGGCACAGATACGCAGTATTTT.

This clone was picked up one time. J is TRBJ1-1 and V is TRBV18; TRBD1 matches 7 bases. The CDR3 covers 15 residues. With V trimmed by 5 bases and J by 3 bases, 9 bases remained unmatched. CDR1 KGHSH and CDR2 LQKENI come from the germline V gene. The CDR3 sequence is CASSDDRERDTEAFF. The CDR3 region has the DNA TGTGCCAGCTCAGACGACAGGGAAAGAGACACTGAAGCTTTCTTT.

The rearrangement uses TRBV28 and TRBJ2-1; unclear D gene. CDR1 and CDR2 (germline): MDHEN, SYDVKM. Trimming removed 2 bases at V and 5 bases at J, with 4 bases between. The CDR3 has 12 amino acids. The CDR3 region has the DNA TGTGCCAGCAGTTTAGGGAACAATGAGCAGTTCTTC. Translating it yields CASSLGNNEQFF.

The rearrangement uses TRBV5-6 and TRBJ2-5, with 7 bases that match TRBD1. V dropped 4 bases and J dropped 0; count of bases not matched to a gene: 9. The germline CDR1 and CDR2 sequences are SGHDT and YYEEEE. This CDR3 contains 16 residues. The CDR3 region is CASSRNRGRDQETQYF. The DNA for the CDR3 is TGTGCCAGCAGCCGGAACAGGGGAAGGGACCAAGAGACCCAGTACTTC.

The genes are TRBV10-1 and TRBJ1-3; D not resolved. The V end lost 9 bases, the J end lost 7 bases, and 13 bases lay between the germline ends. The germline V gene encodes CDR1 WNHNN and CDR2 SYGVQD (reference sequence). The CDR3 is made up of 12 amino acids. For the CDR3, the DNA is TGCGCCAGGAACGAGTCGGGTAACACCATATATTTT. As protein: CARNESGNTIYF.

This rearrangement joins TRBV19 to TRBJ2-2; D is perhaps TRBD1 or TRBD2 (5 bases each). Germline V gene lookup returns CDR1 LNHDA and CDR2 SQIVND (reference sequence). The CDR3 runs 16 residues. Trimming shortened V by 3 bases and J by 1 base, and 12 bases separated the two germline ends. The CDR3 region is CASSIRGARNTGELFF. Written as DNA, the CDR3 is TGTGCCAGTAGTATTAGGGGAGCGCGGAACACCGGGGAGCTGTTTTTT.